These 2 T cell receptor beta chains were sequenced from one sample in a study of T cell repertoires in cytomegalovirus infection. Antigen specificity for these receptors is unknown. TCRdb ran MiXCR on the reads and lists one entry per CDR3 protein. The sample consists of around 360,000 distinct CDR3 sequences, around a third of them appearing once. The material was cultured PBMCs, obtained from culture after CMV antigen stimulation. The receptors come from a human donor in good health (CMV status not recorded). Some clones in this sample may be carry-over from other donors' samples.

This clonotype was seen more than once but under ten times. The J gene is TRBJ2-1, the V gene TRBV7-9; 12 bases are a match to TRBD2. Germline V CDR1 and CDR2: SEHNR, FQNEAQ (reference sequence). This CDR3 is 17 amino acids long. V lost 1 base and J lost 7; bases outside the gene matches: 8. CDR3 in DNA: TGTGCCAGCAGCTTAGGAGGCGGACTAGCGGGATTAAATGAGCAGTTCTTC. Translating it yields CASSLGGGLAGLNEQFF.

This clonotype has ten or more counts. The J gene is TRBJ2-1, the V gene TRBV7-6, with 13 bases aligning to TRBD2. CDR1 and CDR2 from the germline V gene are SGHVS and FNYEAQ. The CDR3 has 16 amino acids. J lost 8 bases, V lost 5 bases, and 9 bases had no gene match. Here the CDR3 reads CASSSKLAGGLDEQFF. CDR3 coding DNA: TGTGCCAGCAGCAGCAAACTAGCGGGAGGGCTGGATGAGCAGTTCTTC.